This TCR beta chain is from a study of T cell repertoires in cytomegalovirus infection. Study details: Use of recently identified HLA-C-restricted and well-studied HLA-B-restricted CMV epitopes was part of the study. Matching HLA type and CMV infection were both indicated by public TCR beta signatures.

Trimming shortened V by 5 bases and J by 4 bases, and 11 bases separated the two germline ends. This CDR3 has 14 amino acids. CDR1 and CDR2 from the germline V gene are SGHVS and FNYEAQ. This clonotype was seen many times. No antigen is known for it. TCRdb re-called the reads with MiXCR, one entry per CDR3 protein. This sample has about a million distinct CDR3 sequences; roughly a third occur once, and the top ten carry 13%. The TCR comes from a human donor in good health (CMV status not recorded). Some clones in this sample may be carry-over from other donors' samples. This chain joins TRBV7-6 and TRBJ2-2, with D hard to call. Sequences were derived from cultured CD8+ T cells from PBMCs, sampled from culture after CMV antigen stimulation. The CDR3 is CASSPTSPTGELFF. The CDR3 DNA follows: TGTGCCAGCAGCCCAACATCCCCCACCGGGGAGCTGTTTTTT.